The clone carrying this T cell receptor (beta chain) is labeled medium-sized. This specimen comes from a study of tumor-infiltrating lymphocytes in oesophageal squamous cell carcinoma. This CDR3 spans 15 amino acids. Trimming at V came to 5 bases and at J to 10 bases, leaving 8 bases not matched to a gene. Each CDR3 protein is one row after TCRdb ran MiXCR on the PCR reads. The sample has about 13,000 distinct CDR3 sequences, 51% seen once. This chain connects TRBV12-3 or TRBV12-4 to TRBJ2-2; 12 nucleotides line up with TRBD1. The sample was blood. The source is a female donor with esophageal squamous cell carcinoma. CDR3 nucleotide sequence: TGTGCCAGCAGTAAACCGGGACAGGGGGCAGTGGAGCTGTTTTTT. Amino acid sequence: CASSKPGQGAVELFF.